A single sample is the source of the 27 T cell receptor beta chains below, sequenced in a study of T cells in Graves' hyperthyroidism and ophthalmopathy. Authors of the study amplified TCR beta CDR3 regions from RNA transcripts. HTBI primers were the set used in a first-round RT-PCR of the TCR CDR3. TCRdb reprocessed the multiplex PCR reads via MiXCR and lists one record per CDR3 protein. Here the sample spans about 210,000 distinct CDR3 sequences, 17% being singletons. Sequencing was done on a sample of blood. These TCRs come from a man aged 45 to 65 with Graves' hyperthyroidism.

The chain employs TRBV20-1 and TRBJ1-1; D perhaps matches TRBD1 (6 bases). Between the trimmed V and J ends, which lost 2 bases and 4 bases, there was a span of 11 bases. The CDR3 has 13 residues. The germline V gene has CDR1 DFQATT and CDR2 SNEGSKA (reference sequence). The CDR3 sequence: CSARKTGTTEAFF. DNA of the CDR3: TGCAGTGCTAGAAAGACAGGAACCACTGAAGCTTTCTTT.

In this sample, this clonotype turned up many times. The chain links TRBV28 to TRBJ1-6; no clear D gene. Germline V gene data show CDR1 as MDHEN and CDR2 as SYDVKM. The CDR3 is 12 residues long. V lost 8 bases and J 6 bases, leaving 8 bases between the germline ends. The CDR3 region has the DNA TGTGCCAGCTGTCGGCTTAATTCACCCCTCCACTTT. Protein sequence: CASCRLNSPLHF.

This clonotype showed up many times. The chain employs TRBV19 and TRBJ2-7; 10 positions agree with TRBD2. The germline V gene has CDR1 LNHDA and CDR2 SQIVND (reference sequence). V gave up 3 bases and J gave up 7 bases; unmatched junction bases: 3. The CDR3 loop spans 13 amino acids. The CDR3 nucleotides are TGTGCCAGTAGTATCCTAGCGGGAGCTGAGCAGTACTTC. Residues: CASSILAGAEQYF.

This clonotype has a count of ten or more. V usage is TRBV6-1 and J usage is TRBJ2-3, with 8 bases fitting TRBD1. J lost 0 bases, V lost 3 bases, and 5 bases had no gene match. The CDR3 consists of 16 residues. Germline-derived CDR1 and CDR2 are MNHNS and SASEGT. The CDR3 spells CASSETGDSSTDTQYF. CDR3 sequence (DNA): TGTGCCAGCAGTGAGACAGGGGATTCTAGCACAGATACGCAGTATTTT.

This clonotype was detected ten times or more. The rearrangement uses TRBV28 and TRBJ2-7, with 9 positions matching TRBD1. V lost 5 bases and J lost 7; bases outside the gene matches: 15. The CDR3 contains 16 residues. CDR1 is MDHEN, CDR2 SYDVKM, per germline. The CDR3 is CASSTPRHRGLGEQYF. In DNA, the CDR3 is TGTGCCAGCAGTACGCCTCGCCACAGGGGGCTTGGGGAGCAGTACTTC.

This clonotype was detected ten times or more. V and J are TRBV30 and TRBJ2-2; D might be TRBD1 (7 bases). CDR1 and CDR2 from the germline V gene are GTSNPN and SVGIG (reference sequence). The CDR3 runs to 15 residues. Trimming pared 0 bases from V and 6 bases from J, leaving 14 bases between. DNA for the CDR3: TGTGCCTGGAGTGTAGGGGGCAGGGAGGCCGGGGAGCTGTTTTTT. Protein sequence: CAWSVGGREAGELFF.

The CDR3 coding sequence is TGTGCCTGCACTTCAGGGGGAAACGGCGGCTACACCTTC. This gives the protein CACTSGGNGGYTF. V is TRBV30 and J is TRBJ1-2, with 7 nucleotides matching TRBD1. Germline trimming cut 6 bases from V and 8 bases from J; bases unmatched to any gene: 12. The CDR3 spans 13 residues. Per germline, CDR1 GTSNPN and CDR2 SVGIG (reference sequence).

CDR3 in DNA: TGTGCCATCAGTGAGTCGATAGCTGGACAGAGCTCCTACGAGCAGTACTTC. Its protein is CAISESIAGQSSYEQYF. The chain uses TRBV10-3 and TRBJ2-7, with D perhaps TRBD1 (6 bases). V lost 0 bases, J lost 0 bases, and 15 bases lay in between. This CDR3 contains 17 residues. CDR1 and CDR2 from the germline V gene are ENHRY and SYGVKD.

This clonotype was observed a handful of times. J is TRBJ2-7 and V is TRBV20-1; D perhaps matches TRBD2 (5 bases). V lost 6 bases, J lost 3 bases, and 15 bases lay in between. Germline-derived CDR1 and CDR2 are DFQATT and SNEGSKA (reference sequence). The CDR3 spans 13 residues. The CDR3 nucleotides read TGCAGTGCCCGAGGGCTAGTCAGCTACGAGCAGTACTTC. Protein sequence: CSARGLVSYEQYF.

This clonotype showed up many times. J is TRBJ2-1 and V is TRBV5-6, with 8 bases fitting TRBD2. Germline trimming cut 4 bases from V and 4 bases from J; bases unmatched to any gene: 13. This CDR3 region has 17 residues. Germline assignment: CDR1 SGHDT and CDR2 YYEEEE. The CDR3 protein is CASSPAGTSIRYNEQFF. The CDR3 DNA sequence: TGTGCCAGCAGCCCTGCTGGGACTAGTATTCGTTACAATGAGCAGTTCTTC.

The chain has TRBV2 and TRBJ1-4; D gene ambiguous. Germline V gene lookup returns CDR1 SNHLY and CDR2 FYNNEI. This CDR3 has 13 residues. V lost 7 bases and J 4 bases, leaving 10 bases between the germline ends. The CDR3 is CASTRTDNEKLFF. The CDR3 DNA reads as TGTGCCAGCACCCGGACTGATAATGAAAAACTGTTTTTT.

As for this clonotype: This may arise from a read error, as a much more abundant clone is one base away. V is TRBV6-5 and J is TRBJ2-7, with no clear D. The CDR3 has 13 amino acids. CDR1 is MNHEY and CDR2 is SVGAGI in the germline V gene. The CDR3 DNA reads as TGTGCCAGCAGTTACTCTCCGTACTACGAGCAGCACTTC. Its protein is CASSYSPYYEQHF.

This clonotype came up a few times. The chain recombines TRBV5-1 with TRBJ2-1, with D perhaps matching TRBD1 (6 bases). The CDR3 spans 14 residues. Germline V gene sequence: CDR1 SGHRS, CDR2 YFSETQ. V was trimmed by 3 bases and J by 8 bases, leaving 15 bases between them. This CDR3 reads CASSYQRQGHEQFF. CDR3 nucleotides: TGCGCCAGCAGCTACCAGAGGCAGGGGCATGAGCAGTTCTTC.

This clonotype showed up many times. The rearrangement joins TRBV5-1 to TRBJ2-1; 10 nucleotides agree with TRBD2. This CDR3 has 17 residues. J was trimmed by 2 bases and V by 0 bases; bases with no gene match: 5. In germline, CDR1 is SGHRS, CDR2 YFSETQ. The CDR3 protein is CASSLAASGSPYNEQFF. The CDR3 nucleotides read TGCGCCAGCAGCTTGGCGGCTAGCGGGAGCCCCTACAATGAGCAGTTCTTC. The full variable domain, completed using reference TRBV5-1 and TRBJ2-1, is KAGVTQTPRYLIKTRGQQVTLSCSPISGHRSVSWYQQTPGQGLQFLFEYFSETQRNKGNFPGRFSGRQFSNSRSEMNVSTLELGDSALYLCASSLAASGSPYNEQFFGPGTRLTVL.

Only a few counts were recorded for this clonotype. This chain connects TRBV5-6 to TRBJ2-1, with 9 bases that match TRBD1. V shed 2 bases, J shed 4 bases, and the junction held 7 bases outside the gene matches. CDR1 SGHDT and CDR2 YYEEEE come from the germline V gene. The CDR3 contains 16 residues. CDR3 nucleotide sequence: TGTGCCAGCAGCTTACTTCCCGGGACAGGGTACAATGAGCAGTTCTTC. It specifies CASSLLPGTGYNEQFF.

This chain connects TRBV7-9 to TRBJ2-2; D remains unclear. In germline, CDR1 is SEHNR, CDR2 FQNEAQ (reference sequence). Trimming stripped 1 base from V and 4 bases from J, with 10 bases between. CDR3 length: 15 amino acids. CDR3 nucleotides: TGTGCCAGCAGCTTAGAGGCAGGTCCCACCGGGGAGCTGTTTTTT. Encoded protein: CASSLEAGPTGELFF. Variable domain in full (rest from reference TRBV7-9 and TRBJ2-2): DTGVSQNPRHKITKRGQNVTFRCDPISEHNRLYWYRQTLGQGPEFLTYFQNEAQLEKSRLLSDRFSAERPKGSFSTLEIQRTEQGDSAMYLCASSLEAGPTGELFFGEGSRLTVL.

The rearrangement links TRBV9 to TRBJ2-3, with D perhaps TRBD2 (6 bases). The V gene lost 4 bases and the J gene lost 2 bases, with 14 bases spanning the gap. The CDR3 loop spans 15 amino acids. CDR1 SGDLS and CDR2 YYNGEE come from the germline V gene. The chain's CDR3 is CASSLGSGYTDTQYF. The CDR3 DNA reads TGTGCCAGCAGCCTCGGTAGCGGCTACACAGATACGCAGTATTTT. The full variable domain, in which reference TRBV9 and TRBJ2-3 provide the parts outside the CDR3, is DSGVTQTPKHLITATGQRVTLRCSPRSGDLSVYWYQQSLDQGLQFLIQYYNGEERAKGNILERFSAQQFPDLHSELNLSSLELGDSALYFCASSLGSGYTDTQYFGPGTRLTVL.

This clonotype was recorded a few times. This chain links TRBV20-1 with TRBJ2-7, with TRBD2 identical over 8 bases. The germline V gene encodes CDR1 DFQATT and CDR2 SNEGSKA (reference sequence). V trimming: 3 bases; J trimming: 6 bases; junction bases outside the gene matches: 10. The CDR3 is 14 amino acids. The DNA of the CDR3 is TGCAGTGCTAGGGGGAGCGGGAGATTTTCCGAGCAGTACTTC. Amino acids: CSARGSGRFSEQYF.

The sample holds many counts of this clonotype. The chain employs TRBV5-1 and TRBJ2-5; D ambiguous. This CDR3 spans 13 amino acids. V was clipped by 0 bases and J by 1 base, with 4 bases between them. CDR1 SGHRS and CDR2 YFSETQ come from the germline V gene. The chain's CDR3 is CASSLAPQETQYF. CDR3 in DNA: TGCGCCAGCAGCTTGGCCCCCCAAGAGACCCAGTACTTC.

This clonotype has ten or more counts. V gene TRBV3-1 combines with J gene TRBJ2-1, with 9 bases identical to TRBD2. CDR1 and CDR2 (germline): LGHDT, YNNKEL (reference sequence). There are 16 residues in the CDR3. With V trimmed by 5 bases and J by 2 bases, 7 bases remained unmatched. The CDR3 region is CASSYPSGKAYNEQFF. CDR3 sequence (DNA): TGTGCCAGCAGCTACCCTAGCGGGAAAGCCTACAATGAGCAGTTCTTC.

This clonotype was seen repeatedly, ten times or more. The chain recombines TRBV12-3 or TRBV12-4 with TRBJ1-2; TRBD1 is a possible D gene (5 bases). The CDR3 is 15 residues long. With 4 bases removed from V and 4 bases from J, the gap between germline ends came to 16 bases. The CDR3 coding sequence is TGTGCCAGCAGTTCCACCCAGGGTCTCGGCTATGGCTACACCTTC. This gives the protein CASSSTQGLGYGYTF.

This clonotype came up many times. CDR3 DNA: TGTGCCAGCAACAGACCCCCACTAGCGGGTTACAATGAGCAGTTCTTC. The encoded protein is CASNRPPLAGYNEQFF. The gene calls are TRBV7-3 and TRBJ2-1; 9 bases are shared with TRBD2. Trimming took 7 bases from V and 4 from J; bases not matched to a gene: 11. The CDR3 extends over 16 amino acids. CDR1 and CDR2 (germline): SGHTA, FQGTGA.

This clonotype was counted at least ten times. The chain joins TRBV12-5 to TRBJ2-7; weak D call: TRBD2 (5 bases). Trimming pared 6 bases from V and 4 bases from J, leaving 13 bases between. Germline CDR1 is LGHNT and CDR2 is FRNRAP. The CDR3 length is 13 residues. CDR3 in amino acids: CASGKGGLYEQYF. The CDR3 DNA is TGTGCTAGTGGCAAAGGAGGCTTATACGAGCAGTACTTC.

The sample holds many counts of this clonotype. The J gene is TRBJ2-7, the V gene TRBV5-1; TRBD1 might be the D (6 bases). Trimming cost V 0 bases and J 7 bases, with 11 bases left between them. The CDR3 length is 13 residues. In germline, CDR1 is SGHRS, CDR2 YFSETQ. In DNA, the CDR3 is TGCGCCAGCAGCTTGGAGGACGGGACAGAGCAGTACTTC. It yields the protein CASSLEDGTEQYF. Variable domain in full (rest from reference TRBV5-1 and TRBJ2-7): KAGVTQTPRYLIKTRGQQVTLSCSPISGHRSVSWYQQTPGQGLQFLFEYFSETQRNKGNFPGRFSGRQFSNSRSEMNVSTLELGDSALYLCASSLEDGTEQYFGPGTRLTVT.

This clonotype was detected many times. V usage is TRBV10-2 and J usage is TRBJ2-7, with D maybe TRBD2 (7 bases). The V and J ends lost 7 bases and 1 base respectively, with 17 bases between them. Germline V gives CDR1 WSHSY, CDR2 SAAADI. This CDR3 spans 15 amino acids. This CDR3 reads CASTEGGTRSYEQYF. As DNA, the CDR3 is TGCGCCAGCACCGAGGGGGGGACCCGTTCCTACGAGCAGTACTTC.

The chain uses TRBV6-1 and TRBJ1-5, with D possibly matching TRBD1 (5 bases). Trimming removed 8 bases at V and 2 bases at J, with 10 bases between. Germline V lookup: CDR1 MNHNS, CDR2 SASEGT. The CDR3 totals 13 residues. DNA of the CDR3: TGTGCCAGCGGGGGGTTAGGCAATCAGCCCCAGCATTTT. It codes for CASGGLGNQPQHF.

This clonotype has ten or more counts. V gene TRBV11-2 combines with J gene TRBJ1-5; a possible D gene is TRBD1 (5 bases). Germline V gene sequence: CDR1 SGHAT, CDR2 FQNNGV. This CDR3 region has 15 residues. V lost 5 bases and J 1 base, leaving 12 bases between the germline ends. CDR3 in DNA: TGTGCCAGCAGCGACGTCGGGGGAAGCAATCAGCCCCAGCATTTT. This sequence encodes CASSDVGGSNQPQHF.